Reported below is one T cell receptor (beta chain). Documented treatment: around 19 received Ad26.COV2.S at low or high dose, single or two shots; roughly five received placebo; per-sample allocation not given. Each sample was drawn 63 days after the first injection (of vaccine or placebo). The sample is drawn from a study of Ad26.COV2.S vaccination and SARS-CoV-2 variants. At the level of the study: Donor allocation was to the COV1001 Ad26.COV2.S trial arm.

Only in-frame clones appear in the TCRdb table, and some are missing; sequencing was by immunoSEQ multiplex PCR. The sample holds 300,000 to 450,000 clones, about 85% seen once. The source material was peripheral blood, sampled in a trial of Ad26.COV2.S vaccine versus placebo. This clonotype was sampled from a person aged 18 to 59 who received the Ad26.COV2.S COVID-19 vaccine or a placebo.

The CDR3 reads CATSRDLAGGEETQYF. The CDR3 DNA reads TGTGCCACCAGCAGAGATCTAGCGGGGGGGGAAGAGACCCAGTACTTC. The rearrangement links TRBV15 to TRBJ2-5; 12 positions match TRBD2. This CDR3 is 16 amino acids long. J lost 3 bases, V lost 0 bases, and 2 bases had no gene match. Germline values: CDR1 LNHNV, CDR2 YYDKDF (reference sequence). The entire variable domain, with the rest obtained from reference TRBV15 and TRBJ2-5, is as follows: DAMVIQNPRYQVTQFGKPVTLSCSQTLNHNVMYWYQQKSSQAPKLLFHYYDKDFNNEADTPDNFQSRRPNTSFCFLDIRSPGLGDTAMYLCATSRDLAGGEETQYFGPGTRLLVL.